One sample yielded the 15 T cell receptor beta chains listed below, sequenced in a study of T cells in localized non-small cell lung cancer. Some clones are missing from TCRdb's copy, which holds only in-frame ones; the method was immunoSEQ multiplex PCR. This sample has around 100,000 clones; about nine tenths occur once, and the top ten carry 15%. The sample consisted of peripheral blood, taken before any cancer treatment. These receptors came from a man aged 35-69 years with stage I squamous cell lung carcinoma.

The rearrangement joins TRBV5-4 to TRBJ1-5; TRBD1 matches 10 bases. The CDR3 is 14 residues long. V lost 0 bases, J lost 6 bases, and 0 bases stayed unmatched. From germline, CDR1 is SGHNT and CDR2 YYREEE (reference sequence). The DNA of the CDR3 is TGTGCCAGCAGCTTGGGGACAGGGGGTCAGCCCCAGCATTTT. Translated: CASSLGTGGQPQHF. Complete variable domain (other parts from reference TRBV5-4 and TRBJ1-5): ETGVTQSPTHLIKTRGQQVTLRCSSQSGHNTVSWYQQALGQGPQFIFQYYREEENGRGNFPPRFSGLQFPNYSSELNVNALELDDSALYLCASSLGTGGQPQHFGDGTRLSIL.

The chain employs TRBV6-5 and TRBJ2-7; 8 bases are shared with TRBD2. V was pared by 8 bases and J by 6 bases, with 3 bases of the junction left unmatched. The CDR3 extends over 11 amino acids. The germline CDR1 and CDR2 sequences are MNHEY and SVGAGI. This CDR3 is CASARGGEQYF. CDR3 sequence (DNA): TGTGCCAGCGCCCGGGGGGGCGAGCAGTACTTC.

Only one count was recorded for this clone. V is TRBV5-6 and J is TRBJ1-4, with 7 bases identical to TRBD1. Germline V gene sequence: CDR1 SGHDT, CDR2 YYEEEE. V shed 4 bases and J 4 bases; nucleotides not matched to a gene: 4. The CDR3 runs to 14 residues. DNA for the CDR3: TGTGCCAGCAGCAGGGGACAGTATAATGAAAAACTGTTTTTT. Amino acids: CASSRGQYNEKLFF.

The gene calls are TRBV7-2 and TRBJ2-2; 7 nucleotides agree with TRBD2. The CDR3 covers 16 residues. CDR1 is SGHTA, CDR2 FQGNSA, per germline. The trim removed 5 bases at V and 1 base at J, leaving 7 bases unmatched. The CDR3 region has the DNA TGTGCCAGCAGCCCCTGGGTAGCGGGGAACACCGGGGAGCTGTTTTTT. Protein sequence: CASSPWVAGNTGELFF.

This rearrangement joins TRBV28 to TRBJ1-3; TRBD1 matches at 7 bases. Germline CDR1 and CDR2: MDHEN and SYDVKM. After removal of 6 bases from V and 4 bases from J, the junction contained 3 bases not matched to a gene. CDR3 length: 13 amino acids. The CDR3 spells CASSPGQGNTIYF. The CDR3, as DNA: TGTGCCAGCAGCCCGGGACAGGGAAACACCATATATTTT.

The V and J genes are TRBV10-1 and TRBJ2-2; 8 nucleotides agree with TRBD2. V shed 2 bases, J shed 7 bases, and the junction held 9 bases outside the gene matches. The CDR3 spans 16 residues. From germline, CDR1 is WNHNN and CDR2 SYGVQD (reference sequence). The CDR3 loop is CASSEDPFSGVGELFF. The CDR3 nucleotides read TGCGCCAGCAGTGAGGACCCTTTTAGCGGGGTCGGGGAGCTGTTTTTT.

This chain links TRBV5-1 with TRBJ1-1; D gene ambiguous. This CDR3 region has 15 residues. Germline-derived CDR1 and CDR2 are SGHRS and YFSETQ. Trimming took off 0 bases at V and 2 bases at J, with 11 bases between the two ends. The DNA of the CDR3 is TGCGCCAGCAGCTTGGGTTCGACCCGTAACACTGAAGCTTTCTTT. This translates into CASSLGSTRNTEAFF.

This clone was recorded once. The chain is built from TRBV4-3 and TRBJ2-4, with 10 nucleotides matching TRBD1. The V and J ends lost 0 bases and 1 base, in that order; junction bases with no gene match: 6. The length of the CDR3 is 18 residues. CDR1 LGHNA and CDR2 YSLEER come from the germline V gene. In DNA, the CDR3 is TGCGCCAGCAGCCAAGATAGCCGACAGGGGGCGGCCAAAAACATTCAGTACTTC. It encodes CASSQDSRQGAAKNIQYF.

The rearrangement links TRBV9 to TRBJ2-7, with 7 bases that match TRBD1. The trim removed 6 bases at V and 1 base at J, leaving 16 bases unmatched. This CDR3 spans 17 amino acids. Germline lookup yields CDR1 SGDLS and CDR2 YYNGEE. The DNA of the CDR3 is TGTGCCAGCACCCGGGGACAGCTATCCTTCTTTTCCTACGAGCAGTACTTC. Its protein product is CASTRGQLSFFSYEQYF.

V usage is TRBV7-9 and J usage is TRBJ1-5; D possibly corresponds to TRBD1 (5 bases). V dropped 2 bases and J dropped 2 bases, with 10 bases sitting between them. Germline CDR1 is SEHNR and CDR2 is FQNEAQ (reference sequence). There are 15 residues in the CDR3. In DNA form, the CDR3 reads TGTGCCAGCAGCTTACATGACAGTGGCAATCAGCCCCAGCATTTT. Protein product: CASSLHDSGNQPQHF.

The genes are TRBV5-1 and TRBJ1-2; 7 bases map to TRBD1. The CDR3 sequence is 16 residues long. V was clipped by 2 bases and J by 2 bases; unmatched bases: 9. The germline gives CDR1 SGHRS, CDR2 YFSETQ. The CDR3 DNA reads TGCGCCAGCAGCTTACTGACAGGGACTAAAAACTATGGCTACACCTTC. Encoded protein: CASSLLTGTKNYGYTF.

The J gene is TRBJ1-4, the V gene TRBV5-1; D is undetermined. The germline V gene has CDR1 SGHRS and CDR2 YFSETQ. The CDR3 is made up of 13 amino acids. Deletions cut 0 bases from V and 2 bases from J, with 2 bases between. CDR3 amino acids: CASSLGTNEKLFF. CDR3 nucleotides: TGCGCCAGCAGCTTGGGGACTAATGAAAAACTGTTTTTT.

This sequence joins TRBV19 and TRBJ1-1; a possible D gene is TRBD1 (6 bases). The V end lost 6 bases, the J end lost 5 bases, and 16 bases lay between the germline ends. The CDR3 extends over 14 amino acids. CDR1 and CDR2 (germline): LNHDA, SQIVND (reference sequence). The CDR3 here is CASSLPGARTEAFF. CDR3 DNA sequence: TGTGCCAGTAGCCTCCCGGGGGCGAGAACTGAAGCTTTCTTT.

This chain joins TRBV19 and TRBJ2-4; D might be TRBD2 (5 bases). Germline V gene lookup returns CDR1 LNHDA and CDR2 SQIVND (reference sequence). The CDR3 covers 17 residues. Between the trimmed V and J ends, which lost 5 bases and 2 bases, there was a span of 19 bases. CDR3 residues: CASSSRPDLWSKNIQYF. The CDR3 DNA follows: TGTGCCAGTAGTTCGCGACCGGACTTGTGGTCCAAAAACATTCAGTACTTC.

The chain combines TRBV28 with TRBJ2-2; 8 nucleotides match TRBD2. V was clipped by 7 bases and J by 6 bases; unmatched bases: 13. This CDR3 spans 16 amino acids. Germline CDR1 reads MDHEN; CDR2 reads SYDVKM. DNA of the CDR3: TGTGCCAGCACCACGGCGGGACTAGGACCCGCCGGGGAGCTGTTTTTT. Translated: CASTTAGLGPAGELFF.